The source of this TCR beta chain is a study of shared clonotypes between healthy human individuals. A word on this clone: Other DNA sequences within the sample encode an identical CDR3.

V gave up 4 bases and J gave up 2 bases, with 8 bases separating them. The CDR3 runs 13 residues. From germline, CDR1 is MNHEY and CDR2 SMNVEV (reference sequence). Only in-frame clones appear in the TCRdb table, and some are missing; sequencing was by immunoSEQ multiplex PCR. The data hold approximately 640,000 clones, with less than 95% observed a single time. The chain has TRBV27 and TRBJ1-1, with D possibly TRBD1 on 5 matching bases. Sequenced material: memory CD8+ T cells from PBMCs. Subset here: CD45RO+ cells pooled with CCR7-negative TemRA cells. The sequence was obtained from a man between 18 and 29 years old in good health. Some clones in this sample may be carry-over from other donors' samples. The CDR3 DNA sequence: TGTGCCAGCAGTTCAAGGGGTAACACTGAAGCTTTCTTT. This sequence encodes CASSSRGNTEAFF.